Listed here is a single T cell receptor (beta chain). Antigen specificity is unknown. The data are from a study of T cell responses to AZD1222 COVID-19 vaccine. Libraries were prepared by immunoSEQ multiplex PCR; TCRdb keeps only in-frame clonotypes and omits some of them. Here the sample spans some 140,000 clones, 80% to 95% being singletons. Study conclusions and caveats: At baseline, just a handful of AZD1222 recipients tested seropositive.

Germline assignment: CDR1 LGHDT and CDR2 YNNKEL (reference sequence). This CDR3 comprises 16 residues. Between the trimmed V and J ends, which lost 3 bases and 5 bases, there was a span of 17 bases. Sequenced material: peripheral blood, taken 28 days after the second AZD1222 dose. This sequence was found in an adult who received the AZD1222 COVID-19 vaccine. The V and J genes are TRBV3-1 (or the pseudogene TRBV3-2) and TRBJ2-1; D could derive from TRBD1 or TRBD2 (5 bases each). CDR3 DNA sequence: TGTGCCAGCAGCCAGTATTCGGGACCCGGACACAATGAGCAGTTCTTC. Translating it yields CASSQYSGPGHNEQFF.